The present TCR beta chain was sequenced within a study of T cells after yellow fever vaccination. This CDR3 is built from 16 residues. V shed 5 bases, J shed 6 bases, and the junction held 9 bases outside the gene matches. Germline CDR1 and CDR2: DFQATT and SNEGSKA (reference sequence). Each CDR3 protein gets one entry after TCRdb re-called the 5' RACE reads with MiXCR. The sample includes approximately 550,000 distinct CDR3 sequences, roughly 14% of them seen just once. With respect to this clonotype: The conserved final phenylalanine or tryptophan is absent from the CDR3, which likely points to a read error.

The chain links TRBV20-1 to TRBJ2-2; TRBD2 matches at 13 bases. The sample in question was PBMCs, obtained on the day of the yellow fever booster vaccination. The source of this sequence is a young man who received the YFV17D yellow fever vaccine. CDR3 in DNA: TGCAGTGCTGGGACTAGCGGGATAAGAAGGGCCGGGGAGCTGTTTTAT. Protein sequence: CSAGTSGIRRAGELFY.